A selection of T cell receptor beta chains follows, all from one sample in a study of T cell responses to AZD1222 COVID-19 vaccine. Clones were read by immunoSEQ multiplex PCR, and TCRdb kept only the in-frame ones, dropping some. The data contain 120,000 or so clones, 80% to 95% of them seen just once; the ten biggest clones take up around 7.8%. The sequencing used peripheral blood, collected on day 0 of AZD1222 vaccination. These receptors were obtained from an adult in good health. Each CDR3 is given with its conserved first and last residue. The order of the fields is J gene, V gene, D gene, clone size, CDR3 DNA, CDR3 protein. A D gene is named only where the DNA matches it firmly. Rows may omit the clone size; those that give it use once, few, many or a size class.

>TRBJ1-3|TRBV7-9|-|-
TGTGCCAGCAGCTCTACAGGGTCCTCTGGAAACACCATATATTTT
CASSSTGSSGNTIYF
>TRBJ2-2|TRBV11-2|TRBD2|-
TGTGCCAGCAGCTTAGATCCCGGGGCCCAGCGGGGGCCGAACACCGGGGAGCTGTTTTTT
CASSLDPGAQRGPNTGELFF
>TRBJ1-1|TRBV5-1|-|-
TGCGCCAGCAGCTTGGGGGTAGGGGTCACGAACATTGAAGCTTTCTTT
CASSLGVGVTNIEAFF
>TRBJ2-1|TRBV6-4|-|-
TGTGCCAGCAGTGACAGATGGGACCGTGAGCAGTTCTTC
CASSDRWDREQFF
>TRBJ1-2|TRBV9|TRBD1|-
TGTGCCAGCAGCACCCGGACAGGGTATAACTATGGCTACACCTTC
CASSTRTGYNYGYTF
>TRBJ2-2|TRBV6-5|TRBD2|-
TGTGCCAGCAGTTTCCGCGCGGGACTACCCGGGGAGCTGTTTTTT
CASSFRAGLPGELFF
>TRBJ2-1|TRBV6-5|TRBD1|-
TGTGCCATCCCAAAAGACAGGGGCTACTACAATGAGCAGTTCTTC
CAIPKDRGYYNEQFF
>TRBJ1-3|TRBV27|-|-
TGTGCCAGCCGAACTGGCCTCTCTGGAAACACCATATATTTT
CASRTGLSGNTIYF
>TRBJ2-3|TRBV2|-|-
TGTGCCAGCAATGTACTAGGGGGACATGATACGCAGTATTTT
CASNVLGGHDTQYF
>TRBJ2-4|TRBV10-3|TRBD2|-
TGTGCCATCAGTGTAGCGGGGGGCCTTCAGTACTTC
CAISVAGGLQYF
>TRBJ1-2|TRBV5-1|TRBD1|-
TGCGCCAGCAGCCTCGGGACAGACGCTAACTATGGCTACACCTTC
CASSLGTDANYGYTF
>TRBJ1-1|TRBV11-3|-|-
TGTGCCAGCAGCTCCCGGGCCCCCACTGAAGCTTTCTTT
CASSSRAPTEAFF
>TRBJ1-1|TRBV28|-|-
TGTGCCAGCAGTTTCATCGGACTGGCGGGGAACACTGAAGCTTTCTTT
CASSFIGLAGNTEAFF
>TRBJ1-1|TRBV19|-|-
TGTGCCAGTAGACAGGGAGGCGGCACTGAAGCTTTCTTT
CASRQGGGTEAFF
>TRBJ1-2|TRBV18|-|-
TGTGCCAGCTCACCCAGCAGGTTATCATCAGTCTATGGCTACACCTTC
CASSPSRLSSVYGYTF
>TRBJ2-4|TRBV5-1|TRBD1|-
TGCGCCAGCAGCTCCGGGACAGGGGATGCCAAAAACATTCAGTACTTC
CASSSGTGDAKNIQYF
>TRBJ1-4|TRBV28|-|-
TGTGCCAGCAGAAGTTTGGGAGCAACTAATGAAAAACTGTTTTTT
CASRSLGATNEKLFF
>TRBJ1-1|TRBV6-5|-|-
TGTGCCAGCAGTTACTCGTCAGTCGCCATGAACACTGAAGCTTTCTTT
CASSYSSVAMNTEAFF
>TRBJ1-2|TRBV10-2|-|-
TGCGCCACCCTCGAAATCGGAGGGAATGGCTACACCTTC
CATLEIGGNGYTF
>TRBJ1-3|TRBV29-1|-|-
TGCAGCGTTTTGAGCTCTGGAAACACCATATATTTT
CSVLSSGNTIYF
>TRBJ1-6|TRBV20-1|TRBD1|-
TGCAGTGCTAGTTTAAGCAGGGGGCTCTCACCCCTCCACTTT
CSASLSRGLSPLHF
>TRBJ2-4|TRBV11-3|TRBD1|-
TGTGCCAGCAGTTTTGGGCAGGGGGCCAGGAACATTCAGTACTTC
CASSFGQGARNIQYF
>TRBJ1-5|TRBV27|-|few
TGTGCCAGCAGCCCACAGGGATATAGCAATCAGCCCCAGCATTTT
CASSPQGYSNQPQHF
>TRBJ1-3|TRBV28|-|-
TGTGCCAGCGGGGTGTGGCCTCGCTCTGGAAACACCATATATTTT
CASGVWPRSGNTIYF
>TRBJ1-5|TRBV2|-|-
TGTGCCAGCAGTGAGGGCCGTGCGGGTCAGCCCCAGCATTTT
CASSEGRAGQPQHF
>TRBJ2-1|TRBV7-9|TRBD2|-
TGTGCCAGCTTATCGCCGGGGGGGCGGAACAATGAGCAGTTCTTC
CASLSPGGRNNEQFF
>TRBJ1-6|TRBV3-1/TRBV3-2|-|-
TGTGCCAGCAGCGATAGAACAGAAAATTCACCCCTCCACTTT
CASSDRTENSPLHF
>TRBJ1-2|TRBV6-6|-|-
TGTGCCAGCAGTCCCTCCCCCGGACCCGAGGACGGCTACACCTTC
CASSPSPGPEDGYTF
>TRBJ1-3|TRBV7-8|-|-
TGTGCCAGCAGCGGCAGGAACAGGGCTGGAAACACCATATATTTT
CASSGRNRAGNTIYF
>TRBJ2-2|TRBV7-9|-|-
TGTGCCAGCAGCGCGCGAACAGGGTTTAACACCGGGGAGCTGTTTTTT
CASSARTGFNTGELFF
>TRBJ2-1|TRBV7-2|-|-
TGTGCCAGCACCTATGACTCCTACAATGAGCAGTTCTTC
CASTYDSYNEQFF
>TRBJ2-7|TRBV28|TRBD1|-
TGTGCCAGCAGGTCCGAGGGGACAGGGGCCCACGAGCAGTACTTC
CASRSEGTGAHEQYF
>TRBJ1-4|TRBV30|-|-
TGTGCCTGGAGTGTAGGCAGGATCGGTGAAAAACTGTTTTTT
CAWSVGRIGEKLFF